This section outlines one T cell receptor beta chain sequence together with its context. Its antigen is as yet unknown. The junction shows a germline mismatch at one end, possibly a read error. All patients picked for sequencing had shown, by flow cytometry, an expansion of CD8+CD57+ cells. Each patient carried a diagnosis of severe acquired aplastic anemia. This sample was taken from a study of CD8+CD57+ T cells in acquired aplastic anemia. As for the study in general: Sorted CD4+ and CD8+ cells yielded DNA averaging approximately 3 ug. Study-wide results and limits: In common between the patients and the controls were twenty-nine CD8+ CDR3 sequences. The study found no significant CD8+ Simpson's diversity difference between patients and controls.

Genomic DNA templated the TCR beta VDJ and CDR3 profiling. In TCRdb, the reads were re-called with MiXCR into one record per CDR3 protein. This table has 300,000 or so distinct CDR3 sequences, 56% appearing once. This CDR3 comprises 14 residues. The germline CDR1 and CDR2 sequences are SGHDT and YYEEEE. The origin of this receptor is a human donor with aplastic anemia. The chain employs TRBV5-6 and TRBJ1-1; 7 bases line up with TRBD1. Sequences were obtained from sorted CD4+, CD8+, or CD8+CD57+ T cells (not recorded which) from PBMCs. For the CDR3, the DNA is TGTGCCAGCAGGGGGGGACAGCAGCACACTGAAGCTTCCTTT. It specifies CASRGGQQHTEASF.